These T cell receptor beta chains were read from a single sample in a study of cytomegalovirus exposure and HLA in healthy donors. Profiled with immunoSEQ multiplex PCR; TCRdb holds only in-frame clones, not every one. The data contain 150,000 to 200,000 clones, 75% to 90% of them seen just once; the ten biggest clones take up more than 2%. Sequencing was done on a sample of PBMCs. The receptors were sampled from a woman younger than 30 in good health and CMV-seronegative. Both conserved end residues are part of each CDR3. Each record gives: D gene, clone size, CDR3 length, J gene, V gene, CDR3 DNA, CDR3 protein. The D gene is left open where the match is weak. Clone size is given for some rows only: seen once, a few or many times, or a class if the clone is expanded.

D: TRBD2
size: NA
length: 19
J: TRBJ2-3
V: TRBV4-2
DNA: TGTGCCAGCAGCCAAGATTCCACTAGCGGGGGCCTGAGCACAGATACGCAGTATTTT
CDR3: CASSQDSTSGGLSTDTQYF

D: NA
size: NA
length: 14
J: TRBJ1-1
V: TRBV5-5
DNA: TGTGCCAGCAGCTTGGTGGGGGGGCACACTGAAGCTTTCTTT
CDR3: CASSLVGGHTEAFF

D: NA
size: NA
length: 13
J: TRBJ1-2
V: TRBV9
DNA: TGTGCCAGCAGCGTAGCGGAACAGGTTGGCTACACCTTC
CDR3: CASSVAEQVGYTF

D: NA
size: NA
length: 15
J: TRBJ1-2
V: TRBV5-1
DNA: TGCGCCAGCAGCTTTGGGGGGGCGCGTGGCTATGGCTACACCTTC
CDR3: CASSFGGARGYGYTF

D: NA
size: few
length: 12
J: TRBJ1-5
V: TRBV7-9
DNA: TGTGCCAGCAGCTCAGGAGGACAGCCCCAGCATTTT
CDR3: CASSSGGQPQHF

D: NA
size: NA
length: 14
J: TRBJ1-1
V: TRBV4-3
DNA: TGCGCCAGCAGCCAAGCGAGAGGTGGCTATGAAGCTTTCTTT
CDR3: CASSQARGGYEAFF

D: NA
size: NA
length: 15
J: TRBJ2-3
V: TRBV19
DNA: TGTGCCAGTACCCCGACAGGCGCCAGCACAGATACGCAGTATTTT
CDR3: CASTPTGASTDTQYF

D: TRBD1
size: few
length: 15
J: TRBJ1-5
V: TRBV30
DNA: TGTGCCTGGAGTTCCGGGACAGGGGGTAAGCAGCCCCAGCATTTT
CDR3: CAWSSGTGGKQPQHF

D: TRBD2
size: NA
length: 14
J: TRBJ2-7
V: TRBV27
DNA: TGTGCCAGCAGTGAACTAGCGGGGCCCTACGAGCAGTACTTC
CDR3: CASSELAGPYEQYF

D: TRBD1
size: NA
length: 14
J: TRBJ2-7
V: TRBV27
DNA: TGTGCCAGCAGTTGGGGACAGGGGGTCAAAGAGGAGTACTTC
CDR3: CASSWGQGVKEEYF

D: NA
size: NA
length: 14
J: TRBJ1-1
V: TRBV6-5
DNA: TGTGCCAGCAGTTCCTTAACACGGAACACTGAAGCTTTCTTT
CDR3: CASSSLTRNTEAFF

D: NA
size: few
length: 14
J: TRBJ1-5
V: TRBV21-1
DNA: TGTGCCAGCAGTCCTCGACCGAGGGATCAGCCCCAGCATTTT
CDR3: CASSPRPRDQPQHF

D: NA
size: NA
length: 18
J: TRBJ1-5
V: TRBV4-1
DNA: TGCGCCAGCAGCCCAGGTTATATTCGGGGGGGGTTAGCTCAGCCCCAGCATTTT
CDR3: CASSPGYIRGGLAQPQHF

D: NA
size: NA
length: 14
J: TRBJ2-5
V: TRBV5-4
DNA: TGTGCCAGCAGCTCGGACTACTCTCAAGAGACCCAGTACTTC
CDR3: CASSSDYSQETQYF

D: TRBD1
size: NA
length: 13
J: TRBJ2-5
V: TRBV7-9
DNA: TGTGCCAGCAGCTTCGAGGGACAGTTCACAGAGTACTTC
CDR3: CASSFEGQFTEYF

D: NA
size: NA
length: 15
J: TRBJ2-6
V: TRBV7-3
DNA: TGTGCCAGCAGCGCAGGGATTGGTGGGGCCAACGTCCTGACTTTC
CDR3: CASSAGIGGANVLTF

D: TRBD2
size: NA
length: 17
J: TRBJ2-5
V: TRBV7-9
DNA: TGTGCCAGCAGCTTAGGGCTAGCGGCAGACCACCAAGAGACCCAGTACTTC
CDR3: CASSLGLAADHQETQYF

D: TRBD1
size: NA
length: 13
J: TRBJ1-3
V: TRBV18
DNA: TGTGCCAGCTCACCCCAGGACAGGGTGGCCATATATTTT
CDR3: CASSPQDRVAIYF

D: NA
size: few
length: 13
J: TRBJ2-7
V: TRBV7-9
DNA: TGTGCCAGCAGCTTAGACAGGCACTACGAGCAGTACTTC
CDR3: CASSLDRHYEQYF

D: NA
size: NA
length: 14
J: TRBJ1-2
V: TRBV6-1
DNA: TGTGCCAGCAATCGGGCCCGGGAATCCTATGGCTACACCTTC
CDR3: CASNRARESYGYTF

D: NA
size: NA
length: 14
J: TRBJ1-1
V: TRBV6-1
DNA: TGTGCCAGCATCCGGGGACAAGTGAACACTGAAGCTTTCTTT
CDR3: CASIRGQVNTEAFF

D: NA
size: NA
length: 14
J: TRBJ1-1
V: TRBV9
DNA: TGTGCCAGCAGCGTAGCGGGAGCTAACACTGAAGCTTTCTTT
CDR3: CASSVAGANTEAFF

D: NA
size: NA
length: 14
J: TRBJ1-1
V: TRBV9
DNA: TGTGCCAGCAGCGTACCGATCGCGGGAGTTGAAGCTTTCTTT
CDR3: CASSVPIAGVEAFF

D: TRBD1
size: NA
length: 15
J: TRBJ1-1
V: TRBV5-1
DNA: TGCGCCAGCAGCCCAGGAGACAGGGTGAACACTGAAGCTTTCTTT
CDR3: CASSPGDRVNTEAFF

D: NA
size: NA
length: 11
J: TRBJ1-2
V: TRBV29-1
DNA: TGCACACTGGGAGGGCTCGATGGCTACACCTTC
CDR3: CTLGGLDGYTF

D: NA
size: once
length: 15
J: TRBJ2-2
V: TRBV29-1
DNA: TGCAGCGTTTCCCTCGGGACTCTCAACACCGGGGAGCTGTTTTTT
CDR3: CSVSLGTLNTGELFF

D: NA
size: NA
length: 15
J: TRBJ1-2
V: TRBV18
DNA: TGTGCCAGCTCACCCCCCGGGGAGGGTAACTATGGCTACACCTTC
CDR3: CASSPPGEGNYGYTF

D: NA
size: few
length: 13
J: TRBJ1-5
V: TRBV18
DNA: TGTGCCAGCTCACCAACGAGGAATCAGCCCCAGCATTTT
CDR3: CASSPTRNQPQHF

D: TRBD1
size: many
length: 13
J: TRBJ1-1
V: TRBV19
DNA: TGTGCCAGCCAACAGGGGGCAAACACTGAAGCTTTCTTT
CDR3: CASQQGANTEAFF

D: NA
size: NA
length: 12
J: TRBJ1-1
V: TRBV30
DNA: TGTGCCTGGAACCCTGGGAGAACTGAAGCTTTCTTT
CDR3: CAWNPGRTEAFF

D: NA
size: NA
length: 14
J: TRBJ2-1
V: TRBV30
DNA: TGTGCCTGGAGTGTACTACGGGGATACAATGAGCAGTTCTTC
CDR3: CAWSVLRGYNEQFF

D: NA
size: NA
length: 13
J: TRBJ1-2
V: TRBV6-1
DNA: TGTGCCAGCAGTGAAACAGGACCTTATGGCTACACCTTC
CDR3: CASSETGPYGYTF

D: TRBD1
size: NA
length: 15
J: TRBJ2-1
V: TRBV6-1
DNA: TGTGCCAGCAGCACAGGGGCTGCAGGAATGGATGAGCAGTTCTTC
CDR3: CASSTGAAGMDEQFF

D: TRBD1
size: NA
length: 14
J: TRBJ2-1
V: TRBV15
DNA: TGTGCCACCAGCTTTTACACAGGGGGCAATGAGCAGTTCTTC
CDR3: CATSFYTGGNEQFF

D: TRBD1
size: NA
length: 14
J: TRBJ2-7
V: TRBV4-2
DNA: TGTGCCAGCAGCCTGGACAGGTTGATCTACGAGCAGTACTTC
CDR3: CASSLDRLIYEQYF

D: NA
size: NA
length: 14
J: TRBJ2-5
V: TRBV30
DNA: TGTGCCTGGAGTTTTCAGACCGGAGGGGAGACCCAGTACTTC
CDR3: CAWSFQTGGETQYF

D: NA
size: NA
length: 14
J: TRBJ1-1
V: TRBV30
DNA: TGTGCCTGGAATCGGGGGGTAGTGAACACTGAAGCTTTCTTT
CDR3: CAWNRGVVNTEAFF

D: TRBD2
size: NA
length: 15
J: TRBJ2-7
V: TRBV27
DNA: TGTGCCAGCAGTAATAAGCGGGGGGCTGACTACGAGCAGTACTTC
CDR3: CASSNKRGADYEQYF

D: NA
size: NA
length: 12
J: TRBJ2-7
V: TRBV6-4
DNA: TGTGCCAGCGTGAGGGTTCGGGGCGAGCAGTACTTC
CDR3: CASVRVRGEQYF

D: TRBD1
size: few
length: 15
J: TRBJ1-5
V: TRBV4-2
DNA: TGTGCCAGCAGCCAAGAAAGGACAGGGGATCAGCCCCAGCATTTT
CDR3: CASSQERTGDQPQHF

D: NA
size: NA
length: 16
J: TRBJ1-2
V: TRBV14
DNA: TGTGCCAGCAGCCAAGACCTTCTCCCCGGGGGGCAAGGCTACACCTTC
CDR3: CASSQDLLPGGQGYTF

D: NA
size: NA
length: 14
J: TRBJ1-4
V: TRBV2
DNA: TGTGCCAGTAGCTTCGCCTCAGGGAATGAAAAACTGTTTTTT
CDR3: CASSFASGNEKLFF